The 23 T cell receptor beta chains listed next were all sequenced from one sample in a study of spatial heterogeneity in lung cancer. The sample's time point: sample taken at primary tumor resection. Unsorted whole RNA of tumor, nontumor lung or frozen PBMC was sequenced. Each CDR3 protein gets one entry after TCRdb re-called the 5' RACE reads with MiXCR. The sample consists of about 45,000 distinct CDR3 sequences, 12% of them appearing once. The source material was PBMCs, sampled at surgery. The receptor source for this set is a female donor with early-stage non-small cell lung cancer.

The CDR3 DNA reads TGCGCCAGCAGCTTGGATGGCCTCTATGGCTACACCTTC. This encodes CASSLDGLYGYTF. The gene calls are TRBV5-1 and TRBJ1-2; no definite D call. The germline V gene encodes CDR1 SGHRS and CDR2 YFSETQ. The V end lost 0 bases, the J end lost 4 bases, and 7 bases lay between the germline ends. The CDR3 runs 13 residues.

The chain uses TRBV27 and TRBJ1-4; D gene ambiguous. CDR1 and CDR2 from the germline V gene are MNHEY and SMNVEV (reference sequence). The CDR3 has 15 amino acids. Trimming cost V 3 bases and J 0 bases, with 8 bases left between them. The CDR3: CASSFYRSTNEKLFF. The CDR3 DNA reads TGTGCCAGCAGTTTCTATAGGTCAACTAATGAAAAACTGTTTTTT.

This clonotype was found many times. CDR3 DNA sequence: TGTGCCAGCATCGAAGGTTGGGGCAGGACTGAAGCTTTCTTT. This encodes CASIEGWGRTEAFF. The chain carries TRBV6-1 and TRBJ1-1; tentatively, D is TRBD1 (5 bases). V was trimmed by 7 bases and J by 5 bases, leaving 17 bases between them. CDR3 length equals 14 residues. Germline V gene data show CDR1 as MNHNS and CDR2 as SASEGT.

This clonotype was recorded many times. The J gene is TRBJ1-4, the V gene TRBV27; tentatively, D is TRBD1 (6 bases). Germline loops: CDR1 MNHEY, CDR2 SMNVEV (reference sequence). This CDR3 spans 16 amino acids. Deletions cut 0 bases from V and 4 bases from J, with 12 bases between. CDR3 in amino acids: CASSLSGGQVNEKLFF. The DNA of the CDR3 is TGTGCCAGCAGTTTATCGGGGGGGCAGGTTAATGAAAAACTGTTTTTT.

This clonotype turned up a few times. The junction and the germline gene differ at one end; a read error may be behind it. The rearrangement joins TRBV5-6 to TRBJ2-3; 8 bases fit TRBD2. There are 14 residues in the CDR3. Germline V CDR1 and CDR2: SGHDT, YYEEEE. In DNA form, the CDR3 reads TGTGCCAGCAGCCCCCAGGGGCGGGGGGTCTTATCTGATTTT. It encodes CASSPQGRGVLSDF.

This chain uses TRBV28 with TRBJ1-6; perhaps TRBD1 as D (6 bases). Trimming pared 5 bases from V and 7 bases from J, leaving 12 bases between. Looked up from germline, CDR1 is MDHEN and CDR2 is SYDVKM. CDR3 length equals 14 residues. The CDR3 loop reads CASSPGAENSPLHF. In DNA form, the CDR3 reads TGTGCCAGCAGTCCGGGGGCCGAAAATTCACCCCTCCACTTT.

This clonotype has more than one count but fewer than ten. This chain links TRBV28 with TRBJ1-2, with D possibly TRBD1 on 6 matching bases. Trimming stripped 6 bases from V and 4 bases from J, with 18 bases between. Per germline, CDR1 MDHEN and CDR2 SYDVKM. The CDR3 covers 15 residues. The CDR3, as DNA: TGTGCCAGCAGCCTGACAGGACCTTCTCCCTATGGCTACACCTTC. It yields the protein CASSLTGPSPYGYTF.

This clonotype was seen a few times. The chain uses TRBV6-5 and TRBJ1-5, with 7 bases matching TRBD1. Germline V gene lookup returns CDR1 MNHEY and CDR2 SVGAGI. J was trimmed by 4 bases and V by 6 bases; bases with no gene match: 6. This CDR3 region has 14 residues. In DNA, the CDR3 is TGTGCCAGCAGCTTCGGGGACAGAAATCAGCCCCAGCATTTT. This translates into CASSFGDRNQPQHF.

This clonotype has only a few counts. This chain connects TRBV14 to TRBJ1-6; tentative D call: TRBD1 (6 bases). This CDR3 is built from 14 residues. Germline V gives CDR1 SGHDN, CDR2 FVKESK. Trimming pared 2 bases from V and 10 bases from J, leaving 12 bases between. CDR3 nucleotide sequence: TGTGCCAGCAGCCAACTACAGGGTTGGTCACCCCTCCACTTT. Its protein product is CASSQLQGWSPLHF.

V gene TRBV20-1 combines with J gene TRBJ1-1; 8 nucleotides line up with TRBD1. Germline CDR1 and CDR2: DFQATT and SNEGSKA (reference sequence). This CDR3 has 12 amino acids. CDR3 DNA sequence: TGCCTCCCTAGCGCAGGGGGCGCTGAAGCTTTCTTT. Translation: CLPSAGGAEAFF.

The chain uses TRBV7-9 and TRBJ1-5; D is unclear. The CDR3 loop spans 14 amino acids. From germline, CDR1 is SEHNR and CDR2 FQNEAQ (reference sequence). Trimming shortened V by 5 bases and J by 0 bases, and 8 bases separated the two germline ends. CDR3 sequence (DNA): TGTGCCAGCAGCCACGTCAATAGCAATCAGCCCCAGCATTTT. It encodes CASSHVNSNQPQHF. Filled out from reference TRBV7-9 and TRBJ1-5, the complete variable domain reads DTGVSQNPRHKITKRGQNVTFRCDPISEHNRLYWYRQTLGQGPEFLTYFQNEAQLEKSRLLSDRFSAERPKGSFSTLEIQRTEQGDSAMYLCASSHVNSNQPQHFGDGTRLSIL.

There are many counts of this clonotype. V is TRBV5-1 and J is TRBJ2-1; 10 bases are shared with TRBD2. CDR1 SGHRS and CDR2 YFSETQ come from the germline V gene. The trim removed 0 bases at V and 10 bases at J, leaving 16 bases unmatched. The CDR3 length is 18 residues. CDR3 region: CASSLVRLAGAKPQEQFF. The CDR3, as DNA: TGCGCCAGCAGCTTGGTAAGGCTAGCGGGGGCCAAACCACAAGAGCAGTTCTTC.

This clonotype was seen a handful of times. V is TRBV27 and J is TRBJ2-5; D unresolved. This CDR3 region has 15 residues. Trimming took off 2 bases at V and 5 bases at J, with 15 bases between the two ends. The germline CDR1 and CDR2 sequences are MNHEY and SMNVEV (reference sequence). The CDR3 is CASSLRLTRLETQYF. Written as DNA, the CDR3 is TGTGCCAGCAGTTTAAGGTTGACACGGTTGGAGACCCAGTACTTC.

This clonotype has only a few counts. V usage is TRBV20-1 and J usage is TRBJ2-3; D not certain. V was clipped by 6 bases and J by 4 bases, with 17 bases between them. The V gene's germline CDR1 is DFQATT and CDR2 SNEGSKA (reference sequence). The CDR3 extends over 14 amino acids. The CDR3 sequence: CSAPGPSEADTQYF. CDR3 nucleotides: TGCAGTGCCCCAGGCCCCAGTGAGGCAGATACGCAGTATTTT.

The genes are TRBV4-3 and TRBJ1-1, with D perhaps matching TRBD1 (6 bases). V was clipped by 7 bases and J by 4 bases, with 13 bases between them. CDR1 and CDR2 from the germline V gene are LGHNA and YSLEER. This CDR3 has 13 amino acids. The DNA for the CDR3 is TGCGCCAGCAAGGGGGTGGGGGGCACTGAAGCTTTCTTT. Translating it yields CASKGVGGTEAFF.

This clonotype was detected a few times. The chain uses TRBV19 and TRBJ2-3; 12 nucleotides agree with TRBD2. CDR1 is LNHDA, CDR2 SQIVND, per germline (reference sequence). J was trimmed by 6 bases and V by 6 bases; bases with no gene match: 10. The CDR3 is 16 amino acids. The CDR3 DNA is TGTGCCAGTAGAGTTTCTAGCGGGGGGGCCAAGGATACGCAGTATTTT. It encodes CASRVSSGGAKDTQYF.

This clonotype was observed a few times. V and J are TRBV20-1 and TRBJ2-1; 11 bases fit TRBD2. V shed 3 bases and J 4 bases; nucleotides not matched to a gene: 5. CDR3 length equals 15 residues. Germline CDR1 and CDR2: DFQATT and SNEGSKA (reference sequence). CDR3 region: CSASGTSGAYNEQFF. The CDR3 coding sequence is TGCAGTGCTAGCGGGACTAGCGGAGCTTACAATGAGCAGTTCTTC.

The gene calls are TRBV6-5 and TRBJ2-2; D is possibly TRBD1 (5 bases). Trimming shortened V by 4 bases and J by 2 bases, and 11 bases separated the two germline ends. This CDR3 region has 15 residues. CDR1 MNHEY and CDR2 SVGAGI come from the germline V gene. The DNA of the CDR3 is TGTGCCAGCAGTTCTATTGGACAAAACACCGGGGAGCTGTTTTTT. Protein: CASSSIGQNTGELFF.

The chain uses TRBV7-9 and TRBJ2-7; weak D call: TRBD2 (6 bases). The CDR3 is 13 residues long. Between the trimmed V and J ends, which lost 11 bases and 4 bases, there was a span of 18 bases. Germline V gene lookup returns CDR1 SEHNR and CDR2 FQNEAQ (reference sequence). CDR3 DNA: TGTGCCCAGACCGCGAAGGAGGGATACGAGCAGTACTTC. It encodes CAQTAKEGYEQYF. Filled out from reference TRBV7-9 and TRBJ2-7, the complete variable domain reads DTGVSQNPRHKITKRGQNVTFRCDPISEHNRLYWYRQTLGQGPEFLTYFQNEAQLEKSRLLSDRFSAERPKGSFSTLEIQRTEQGDSAMYLCAQTAKEGYEQYFGPGTRLTVT.

The chain couples TRBV28 to TRBJ2-7; possible D gene TRBD1, 6 bases. Germline CDR1 is MDHEN and CDR2 is SYDVKM. The V end lost 5 bases, the J end lost 3 bases, and 8 bases lay between the germline ends. This CDR3 comprises 12 residues. In DNA, the CDR3 is TGTGCCAGCAGTCAACAGGGCTACGAGCAGTACTTC. Its protein is CASSQQGYEQYF.

This clonotype was observed a handful of times. This chain uses TRBV6-2 or TRBV6-3 with TRBJ2-7; TRBD1 might be the D (5 bases). CDR1 and CDR2 (germline): MNHEY, SVGEGT. The CDR3 is made up of 18 amino acids. V was shortened by 4 bases and J by 6 bases, with 28 bases between the two germline ends. The CDR3 region has the DNA TGTGCCAGCAGTTCACCTTGGGCGCCAGGGATCATGGGGTTCGAGCAGTACTTC. Translation gives CASSSPWAPGIMGFEQYF.

The chain couples TRBV28 to TRBJ2-3, with 8 bases that match TRBD2. The CDR3 runs 16 residues. V was pared by 2 bases and J by 2 bases, with 6 bases of the junction left unmatched. Germline V gene lookup returns CDR1 MDHEN and CDR2 SYDVKM. The CDR3 spells CASSLEASGFTDTQYF. CDR3 DNA: TGTGCCAGCAGTTTAGAGGCTAGCGGGTTCACAGATACGCAGTATTTT.

This clonotype was detected ten times or more. Written as DNA, the CDR3 is TGTGCCAGCATCCGTGGAGATACGCAGTATTTT. Translated: CASIRGDTQYF. The chain recombines TRBV6-2 or TRBV6-3 with TRBJ2-3, with D hard to call. CDR1 is MNHEY, CDR2 SVGEGT, per germline. V dropped 7 bases and J dropped 5 bases, with 7 bases sitting between them. The CDR3 sequence is 11 residues long.